This T cell receptor (beta chain) was sequenced in a study of T-cell reconstitution after alpha-beta-depleted transplantation in children. Findings and limits, study-wide: When one year had passed after transplant, most T-cell counts and diversity came from newly produced T cells. Surviving recipient T cells and thymic progenitors underlay high day-60 TCRbeta diversity in some patients. Reportedly, alpha-beta T cells present about two months post-transplant originated from several hundred expanded clones of graft origin.

About this clonotype: Antigen specificity is unknown.

The CDR3 length is 15 residues. With V trimmed by 3 bases and J by 8 bases, 9 bases remained unmatched. Germline V lookup: CDR1 LGHNA, CDR2 YNFKEQ. Preparation of the TCRbeta library involved a method that used unique molecular identifiers. TCRdb reprocessed the PCR reads with MiXCR, giving one entry per CDR3 protein. The data contain about 980,000 distinct CDR3 sequences, 25% to 30% of them seen just once; the ten biggest clones take up 28%. The gene calls are TRBV4-2 and TRBJ2-2; TRBD1 agrees at 7 bases. The source of this sequence is a boy in the first two years of life who had a stem cell transplant for SCID, so the T cells may come from the graft donor. This specimen consisted of PBMCs, mostly from graft donor cells, obtained 360 days after TCRalphabeta/CD19-depleted stem cell transplant. The CDR3 coding sequence is TGTGCCAGCAGCCAGAGGGGGCGCGAGAAGGGGGAGCTGTTTTTT. Residues: CASSQRGREKGELFF.